This T cell receptor (beta chain) comes out of a study of blood T cell repertoires in COVID-19. Study details: The United States, Italy and Spain provided the acute and convalescent COVID-19 samples. Nucleic acid was either cDNA or gDNA, and it came from T cells, B-cell-depleted T cells, or PBMCs.

Here immunoSEQ multiplex PCR was the method, and the copy in TCRdb shows in-frame clones only, minus some. The sample gives roughly 69,000 clones, around 84% of which show up once; 12% is in the top ten. This clone was counted only a few times. The V and J ends lost 0 bases and 1 base, in that order; junction bases with no gene match: 2. The CDR3 length is 16 residues. The germline gives CDR1 SGHRS, CDR2 YFSETQ. Sequences were obtained from peripheral blood. V gene TRBV5-1 combines with J gene TRBJ2-2; TRBD2 matches at 8 bases. This sequence was found in a human donor in a cohort sampled during active COVID-19. DNA of the CDR3: TGCGCCAGCAGCTTGGGTCTAGCGGGGAACACCGGGGAGCTGTTTTTT. Translated, it gives CASSLGLAGNTGELFF. The variable domain in full, completed from reference TRBV5-1 and TRBJ2-2, reads KAGVTQTPRYLIKTRGQQVTLSCSPISGHRSVSWYQQTPGQGLQFLFEYFSETQRNKGNFPGRFSGRQFSNSRSEMNVSTLELGDSALYLCASSLGLAGNTGELFFGEGSRLTVL.